This T cell receptor (beta chain) was identified in a study of T cells after yellow fever vaccination. This CDR3 has 13 amino acids. Whole-study findings and limits: Subsequent to the booster, the majority of primary-vaccination clones reappeared (96% CD4, 88% CD8).

From the 5' RACE reads, TCRdb called clonotypes with MiXCR, one entry per CDR3 protein. The sample has hundreds of thousands of distinct CDR3 sequences; around 6.4% are singletons. Details on this clonotype: The antigen is unknown.

Specimen: PBMCs, collected 5 days after the yellow fever booster vaccination. The chain links TRBV12-2 to TRBJ2-1; the D call in the table, TRBD1, was not verified against the DNA. TRBV12-2 is designated a pseudogene. This clonotype originated in a man aged 25 to 40 who received the YFV17D yellow fever vaccine. The CDR3 here is CASRRDGHNEQFF. CDR3 coding DNA: TGTGCAAGTCGCCGGGACGGGCACAATGAGCAGTTCTTC.